This TCR beta chain was documented in a study of a mutant IDH1 vaccine in newly diagnosed glioma. The wider study: Among treated patients, about 60% were male and about 38% female, and mean age was about 41 years. Patients were pretreated with radiotherapy, temozolomide, or both, mostly both.

TCRdb's table, derived via immunoSEQ multiplex PCR, lists solely in-frame clones and lacks some. Of tens of thousands of clones in the sample, about 80% are singletons; the top ten hold 5.3%. J lost 3 bases, V lost 6 bases, and 3 bases had no gene match. The CDR3 spans 14 residues. The V gene's germline CDR1 is LNHDA and CDR2 SQIVND (reference sequence). Time point meaning: baseline, week 1 (first vaccination visit). Treatment denoted: pre-vaccination baseline after standard-of-care therapy. The donors had new WHO grade 3 or 4 astrocytomas; these were IDH1-mutant and ATRX-lost. This sequence originates from a man in his forties or fifties with glioma. Some clones in this sample may be carry-over from other donors' samples. The sequencing used PBMCs, collected from a glioma patient treated with radiotherapy, temozolomide or both. V usage is TRBV19 and J usage is TRBJ2-2; TRBD1 agrees at 8 bases. Here the CDR3 reads CASRDRVHTGELFF. The CDR3 DNA sequence: TGTGCCAGTAGGGACAGGGTGCACACCGGGGAGCTGTTTTTT. The whole variable domain, remainder taken from reference TRBV19 and TRBJ2-2, is DGGITQSPKYLFRKEGQNVTLSCEQNLNHDAMYWYRQDPGQGLRLIYYSQIVNDFQKGDIAEGYSVSREKKESFPLTVTSAQKNPTAFYLCASRDRVHTGELFFGEGSRLTVL.